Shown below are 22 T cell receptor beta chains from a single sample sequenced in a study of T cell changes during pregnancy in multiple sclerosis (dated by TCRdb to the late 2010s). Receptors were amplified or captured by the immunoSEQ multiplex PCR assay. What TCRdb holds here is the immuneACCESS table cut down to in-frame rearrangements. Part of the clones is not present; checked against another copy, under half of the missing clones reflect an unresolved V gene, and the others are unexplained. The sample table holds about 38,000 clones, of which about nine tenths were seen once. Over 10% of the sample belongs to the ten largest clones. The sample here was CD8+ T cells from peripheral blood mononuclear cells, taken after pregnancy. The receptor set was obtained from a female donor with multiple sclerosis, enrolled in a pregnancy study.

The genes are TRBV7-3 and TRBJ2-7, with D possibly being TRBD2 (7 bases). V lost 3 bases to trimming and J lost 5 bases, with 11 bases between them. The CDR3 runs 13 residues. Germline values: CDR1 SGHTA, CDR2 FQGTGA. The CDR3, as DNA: TGTGCCAGCAGCTTGAGGGGGGGCGACGAGCAGTACTTC. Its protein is CASSLRGGDEQYF.

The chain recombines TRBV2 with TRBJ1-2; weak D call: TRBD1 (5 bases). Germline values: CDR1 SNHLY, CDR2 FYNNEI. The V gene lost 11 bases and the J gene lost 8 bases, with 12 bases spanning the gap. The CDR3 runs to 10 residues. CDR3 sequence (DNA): TGTGCCGGGCCCGCAGGGGGCTACACCTTC. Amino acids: CAGPAGGYTF.

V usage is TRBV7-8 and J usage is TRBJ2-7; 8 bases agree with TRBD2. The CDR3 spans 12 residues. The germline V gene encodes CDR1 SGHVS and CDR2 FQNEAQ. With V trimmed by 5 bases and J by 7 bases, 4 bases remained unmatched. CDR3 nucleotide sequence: TGTGCCAGCAGCCCGGGAGGGTGGGAGCAGTACTTC. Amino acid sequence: CASSPGGWEQYF.

DNA for the CDR3: TGTGCCTGGAATCCAACAGGGGGCGCGACAGATACGCAGTATTTT. Protein product: CAWNPTGGATDTQYF. The chain uses TRBV30 and TRBJ2-3, with 9 bases that match TRBD1. The CDR3 contains 15 residues. Germline values: CDR1 GTSNPN, CDR2 SVGIG (reference sequence). The ends lost 4 bases at V and 3 bases at J; junction bases unmatched: 8.

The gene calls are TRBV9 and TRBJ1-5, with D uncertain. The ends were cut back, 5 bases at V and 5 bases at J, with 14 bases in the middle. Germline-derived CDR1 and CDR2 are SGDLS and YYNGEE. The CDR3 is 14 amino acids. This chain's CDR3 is CASSAWGGDQPQHF. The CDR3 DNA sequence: TGTGCCAGCAGTGCCTGGGGAGGTGATCAGCCCCAGCATTTT.

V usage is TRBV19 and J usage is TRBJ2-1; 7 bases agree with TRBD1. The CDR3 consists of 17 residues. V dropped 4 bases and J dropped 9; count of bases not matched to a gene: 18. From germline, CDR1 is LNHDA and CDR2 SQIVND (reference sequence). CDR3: CASSTHRDSRLFLEQFF. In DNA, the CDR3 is TGTGCCAGTAGTACCCACCGGGACAGTCGGTTATTCCTTGAGCAGTTCTTC.

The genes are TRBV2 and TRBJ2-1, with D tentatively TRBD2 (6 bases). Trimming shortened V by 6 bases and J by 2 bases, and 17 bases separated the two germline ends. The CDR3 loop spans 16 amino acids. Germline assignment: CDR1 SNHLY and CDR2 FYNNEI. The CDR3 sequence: CASRYSAREPYNEQFF. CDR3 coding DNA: TGTGCCAGCAGGTACTCCGCCCGGGAGCCCTACAATGAGCAGTTCTTC.

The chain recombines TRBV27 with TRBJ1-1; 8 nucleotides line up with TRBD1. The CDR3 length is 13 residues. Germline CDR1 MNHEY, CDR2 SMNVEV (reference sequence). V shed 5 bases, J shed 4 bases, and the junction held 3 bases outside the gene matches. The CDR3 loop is CASSRTGGTEAFF. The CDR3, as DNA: TGTGCCAGCAGTAGAACAGGGGGCACTGAAGCTTTCTTT.

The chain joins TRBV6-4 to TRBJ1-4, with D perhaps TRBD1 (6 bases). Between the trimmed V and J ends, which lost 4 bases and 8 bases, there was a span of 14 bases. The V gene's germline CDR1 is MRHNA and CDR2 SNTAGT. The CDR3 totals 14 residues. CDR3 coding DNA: TGTGCCAGCAGTGCGGCGGGGGCGCACGAAAAACTGTTTTTT. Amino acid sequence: CASSAAGAHEKLFF.

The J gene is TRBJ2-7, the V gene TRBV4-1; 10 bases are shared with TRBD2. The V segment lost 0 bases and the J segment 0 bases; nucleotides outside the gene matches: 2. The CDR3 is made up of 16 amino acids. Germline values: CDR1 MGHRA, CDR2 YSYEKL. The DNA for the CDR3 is TGCGCCAGCAGCCAAGATGCTAGCGGGAGCTCCTACGAGCAGTACTTC. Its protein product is CASSQDASGSSYEQYF.

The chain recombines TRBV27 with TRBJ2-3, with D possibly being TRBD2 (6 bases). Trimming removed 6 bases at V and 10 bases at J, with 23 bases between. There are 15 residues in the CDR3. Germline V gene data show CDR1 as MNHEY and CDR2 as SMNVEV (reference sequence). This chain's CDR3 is CASSPTGGPRSPQYF. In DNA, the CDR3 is TGTGCCAGCAGCCCGACCGGGGGACCCCGGTCCCCGCAGTATTTT.

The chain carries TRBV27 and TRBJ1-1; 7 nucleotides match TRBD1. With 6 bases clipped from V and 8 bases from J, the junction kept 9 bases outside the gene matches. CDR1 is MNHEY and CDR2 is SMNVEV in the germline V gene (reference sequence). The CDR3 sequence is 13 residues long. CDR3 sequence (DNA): TGTGCCAGCAGAACTCCCGGGACAGACGAAGCTTTCTTT. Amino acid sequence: CASRTPGTDEAFF.

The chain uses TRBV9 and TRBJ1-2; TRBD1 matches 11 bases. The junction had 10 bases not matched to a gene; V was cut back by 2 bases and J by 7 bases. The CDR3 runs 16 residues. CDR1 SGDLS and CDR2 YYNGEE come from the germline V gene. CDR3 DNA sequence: TGTGCCAGCAGCGTGAGTAGGACAGGGGGCGAGGTTGGCTACACCTTC. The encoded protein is CASSVSRTGGEVGYTF.

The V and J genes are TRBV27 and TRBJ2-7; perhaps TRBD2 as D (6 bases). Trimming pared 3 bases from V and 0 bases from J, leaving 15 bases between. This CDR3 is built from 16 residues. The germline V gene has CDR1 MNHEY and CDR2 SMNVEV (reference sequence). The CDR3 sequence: CASSLTRAGSSYEQYF. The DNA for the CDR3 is TGTGCCAGCAGTTTGACAAGGGCGGGAAGCTCCTACGAGCAGTACTTC.

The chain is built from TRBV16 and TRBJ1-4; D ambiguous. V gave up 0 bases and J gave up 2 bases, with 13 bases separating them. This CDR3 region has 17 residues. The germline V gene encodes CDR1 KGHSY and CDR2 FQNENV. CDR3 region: CASSQSSPTRTNEKLFF. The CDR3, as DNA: TGTGCCAGCAGCCAATCGAGCCCGACGAGGACTAATGAAAAACTGTTTTTT.

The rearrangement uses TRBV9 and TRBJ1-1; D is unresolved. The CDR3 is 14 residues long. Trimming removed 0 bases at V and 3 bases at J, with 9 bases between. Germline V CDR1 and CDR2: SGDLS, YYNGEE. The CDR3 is CASSVAGSDTEAFF. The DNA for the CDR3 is TGTGCCAGCAGCGTAGCAGGTTCCGACACTGAAGCTTTCTTT.

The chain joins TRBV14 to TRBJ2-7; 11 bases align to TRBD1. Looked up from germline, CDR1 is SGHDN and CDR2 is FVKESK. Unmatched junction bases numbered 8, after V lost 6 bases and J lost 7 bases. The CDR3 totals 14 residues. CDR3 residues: CASRPGQGAGEQYF. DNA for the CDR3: TGTGCCAGCAGACCCGGACAGGGGGCAGGAGAGCAGTACTTC.

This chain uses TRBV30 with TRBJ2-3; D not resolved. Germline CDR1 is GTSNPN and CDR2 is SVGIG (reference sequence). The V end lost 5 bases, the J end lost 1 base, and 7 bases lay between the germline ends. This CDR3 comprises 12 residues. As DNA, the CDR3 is TGTGCCTGGGCTCGGGGCACAGATACGCAGTATTTT. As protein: CAWARGTDTQYF.

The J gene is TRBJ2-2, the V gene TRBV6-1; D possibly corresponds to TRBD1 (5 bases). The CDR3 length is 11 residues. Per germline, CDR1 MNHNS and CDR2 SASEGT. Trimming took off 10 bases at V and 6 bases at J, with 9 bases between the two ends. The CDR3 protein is CATQGAGELFF. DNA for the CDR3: TGTGCCACGCAGGGCGCCGGGGAGCTGTTTTTT.

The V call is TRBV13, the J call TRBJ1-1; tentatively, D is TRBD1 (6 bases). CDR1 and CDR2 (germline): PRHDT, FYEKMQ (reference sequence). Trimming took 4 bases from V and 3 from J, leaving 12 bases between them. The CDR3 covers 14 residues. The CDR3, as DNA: TGTGCCAGCAGCTACAGGGAAAGGTACACTGAAGCTTTCTTT. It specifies CASSYRERYTEAFF.

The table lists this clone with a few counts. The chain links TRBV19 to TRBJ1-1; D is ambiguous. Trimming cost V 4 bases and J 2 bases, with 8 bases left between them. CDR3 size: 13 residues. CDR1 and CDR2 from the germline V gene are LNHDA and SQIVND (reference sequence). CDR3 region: CASSTFSNTEAFF. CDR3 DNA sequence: TGTGCCAGTAGTACATTCAGTAACACTGAAGCTTTCTTT.

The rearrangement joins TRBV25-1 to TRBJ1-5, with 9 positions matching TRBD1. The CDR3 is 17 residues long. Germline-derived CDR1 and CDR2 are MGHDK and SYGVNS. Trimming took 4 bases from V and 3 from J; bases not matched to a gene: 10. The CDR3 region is CASSGQGTGIDNQPQHF. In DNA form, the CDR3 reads TGTGCCAGCAGTGGTCAAGGGACAGGGATTGACAATCAGCCCCAGCATTTT. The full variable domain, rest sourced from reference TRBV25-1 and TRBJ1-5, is EADIYQTPRYLVIGTGKKITLECSQTMGHDKMYWYQQDPGMELHLIHYSYGVNSTEKGDLSSESTVSRIRTEHFPLTLESARPSHTSQYLCASSGQGTGIDNQPQHFGDGTRLSIL.